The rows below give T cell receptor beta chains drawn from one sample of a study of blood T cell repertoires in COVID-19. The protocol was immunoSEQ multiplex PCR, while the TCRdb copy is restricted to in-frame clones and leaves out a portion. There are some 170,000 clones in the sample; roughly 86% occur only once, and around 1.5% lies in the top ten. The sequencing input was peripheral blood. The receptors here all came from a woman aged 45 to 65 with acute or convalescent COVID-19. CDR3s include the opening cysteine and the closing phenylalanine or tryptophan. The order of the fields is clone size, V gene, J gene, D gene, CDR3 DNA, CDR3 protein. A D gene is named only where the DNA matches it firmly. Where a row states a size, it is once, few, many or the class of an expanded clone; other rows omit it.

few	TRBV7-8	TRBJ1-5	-	TGTGCCAGCAGCTTAGGTCAGGGGCGGAAGAGCAATCAGCCCCAGCATTTT	CASSLGQGRKSNQPQHF
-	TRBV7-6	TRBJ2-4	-	TGTGCCAGCAGCCGAACGGACAGTTCAGCCAAAAACATTCAGTACTTC	CASSRTDSSAKNIQYF
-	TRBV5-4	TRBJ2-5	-	TGTGCCAGCAGCTTGATCAGTACCCAAGAGACCCAGTACTTC	CASSLISTQETQYF
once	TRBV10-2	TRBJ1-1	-	TGCGCCCCGGGGGACACTGAAGCTTTCTTT	CAPGDTEAFF
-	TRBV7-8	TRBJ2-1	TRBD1	TGTGCCAGCAGCTTACGGGACAGATACAATGAGCAGTTCTTC	CASSLRDRYNEQFF
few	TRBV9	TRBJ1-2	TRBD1	TGTGCCAGCAGCGTAGATCAGGGGGCCAATTATGGCTACACCTTC	CASSVDQGANYGYTF
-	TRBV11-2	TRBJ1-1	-	TGTGCCAGCAGCTTAACACCCGGGATGAACACTGAAGCTTTCTTT	CASSLTPGMNTEAFF
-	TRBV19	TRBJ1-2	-	TGTGCCAGTAGTCTTTCCTCGGACAGTTCCTACTATGGCTACACCTTC	CASSLSSDSSYYGYTF
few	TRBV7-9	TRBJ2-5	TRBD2	TGTGCCAGCAGCACGACTAGCGGGGGGGAAGAGACCCAGTACTTC	CASSTTSGGEETQYF
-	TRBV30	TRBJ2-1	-	TGTGCCTGGAGTGTCCTAGCGCCCTACAATGAGCAGTTCTTC	CAWSVLAPYNEQFF
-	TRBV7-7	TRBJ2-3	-	TGTGCCAGCAGCTTAGGGAGCGGACTCACAGATACGCAGTATTTT	CASSLGSGLTDTQYF
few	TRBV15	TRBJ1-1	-	TGTGCCACCAGCAGGGGGGACACAGTTGAAGCTTTCTTT	CATSRGDTVEAFF
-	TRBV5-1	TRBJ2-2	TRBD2	TGCGCCAGCAGCCCCCAGCTCGTAGTCGGGGGGACCGGGGAGCTGTTTTTT	CASSPQLVVGGTGELFF
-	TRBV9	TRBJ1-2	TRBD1	TGTGCCAGCAGCGCCCTGGGACAGTTTACTTATGGCTACACCTTC	CASSALGQFTYGYTF
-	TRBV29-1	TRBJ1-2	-	TGCAGCGTTGAGGGGGGTGGCTATGGCTACACCTTC	CSVEGGGYGYTF
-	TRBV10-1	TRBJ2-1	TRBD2	TGCGCCAGCACGATAACTAGCGGCACTTCGGATGAGCAGTTCTTC	CASTITSGTSDEQFF
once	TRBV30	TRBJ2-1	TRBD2	TGTGCCTGGAGCCCCTGGGCTAGCGGGAGAATAAATGAGCAGTTCTTC	CAWSPWASGRINEQFF
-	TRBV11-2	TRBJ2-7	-	TGTGCCAGCAGCTACAGCTACGAGCAGTACTTC	CASSYSYEQYF
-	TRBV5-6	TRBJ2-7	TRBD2	TGTGCCAGCAGCTTGTTGCCTAGCGGCTTGAGCTCCTACGAGCAGTACTTC	CASSLLPSGLSSYEQYF
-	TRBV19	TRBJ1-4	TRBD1	TGTGCCAGTAGTATCACAGGGGATAATGAAAAACTGTTTTTT	CASSITGDNEKLFF
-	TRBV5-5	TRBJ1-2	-	TGTGCCAGCAGCTTGGGGGGCAACGGCTACACCTTC	CASSLGGNGYTF
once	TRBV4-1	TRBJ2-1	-	TGCGCCAGCAGCTTGGACGACGGGAACATTGAGCAGTTCTTC	CASSLDDGNIEQFF
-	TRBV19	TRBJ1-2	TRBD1	TGTGCCAGTAGTATCATGACAGGGAGGAGTGCCTATGGCTACACCTTC	CASSIMTGRSAYGYTF
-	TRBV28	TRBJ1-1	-	TGTGCCAGCAGTTTATACGGGGGTGGAGGCACTGAAGCTTTCTTT	CASSLYGGGGTEAFF
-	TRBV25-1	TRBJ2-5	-	TGTGCCAGCAGTCCTTCGACACGTCTCCAAGAGACCCAGTACTTC	CASSPSTRLQETQYF
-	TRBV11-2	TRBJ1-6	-	TGTGCCAGCAGCTTTACGGGGGACTCACCCCTCCACTTT	CASSFTGDSPLHF
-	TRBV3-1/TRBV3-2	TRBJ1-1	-	TGTGCCAGCAGCCAAGCCGCCGTTGCGTTTGCTTTCTTT	CASSQAAVAFAFF
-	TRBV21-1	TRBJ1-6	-	TGTGCCAGCAGCACGAGGGACAGTCCCTATAATTCACCCCTCCACTTT	CASSTRDSPYNSPLHF
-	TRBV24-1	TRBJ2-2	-	TGTGCCACCAGTTCGGACACCGGGGAGCTGTTTTTT	CATSSDTGELFF
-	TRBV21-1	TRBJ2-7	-	TGTGCCCGACCTTTCTCTGTTCGGAGAAGGCGCGAGCAGTACTTC	CARPFSVRRRREQYF
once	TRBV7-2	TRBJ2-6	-	TGTGCCAGCAGCTTACAGGGAGGTGGGGCCAACGTCCTGACTTTC	CASSLQGGGANVLTF
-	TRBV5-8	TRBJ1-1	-	TGTGCCAGCAGCTTGCTGGCAAACACTGAAGCTTTCTTT	CASSLLANTEAFF
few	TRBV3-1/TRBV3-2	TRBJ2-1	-	TGTGCCAGCAGCCGGGGGCAGGCTGAGCAGTTCTTC	CASSRGQAEQFF
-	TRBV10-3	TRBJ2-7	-	TGTGCCATCAGGACCCAGACAGGTACCTTTTACGAGCAGTACTTC	CAIRTQTGTFYEQYF
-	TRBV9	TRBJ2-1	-	TGTGCCAGCAGCGGCCCGCATGCGGGACCACAGGCCGAGCAGTTCTTC	CASSGPHAGPQAEQFF
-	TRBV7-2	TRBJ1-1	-	TGTGCCAGCAGCAACAGGGAGATGAACACTGAAGCTTTCTTT	CASSNREMNTEAFF
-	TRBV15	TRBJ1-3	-	TGTGCCACCAGCAGAGAAGGGGACAACTCTGGAAACACCATATATTTT	CATSREGDNSGNTIYF
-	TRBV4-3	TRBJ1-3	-	TGCGCCAGCAGCCAAGAGTTTCCTCCCTCTGGAAACACCATATATTTT	CASSQEFPPSGNTIYF
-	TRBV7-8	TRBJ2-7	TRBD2	TGTGCCAGCAGCTTAGTTCCTAGCGGGAGCCTCCGGGACTACGAGCAGTACTTC	CASSLVPSGSLRDYEQYF
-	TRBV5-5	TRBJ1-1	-	TGTGCCAGCAGCTCACCCCGACGTAACGGGGACACTGAAGCTTTCTTT	CASSSPRRNGDTEAFF
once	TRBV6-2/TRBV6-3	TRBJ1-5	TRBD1	TGTGCCAGCAGTTTTTTGGACAGGGCTCAGCCCCAGCATTTT	CASSFLDRAQPQHF
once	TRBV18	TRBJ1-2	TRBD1	TGTGCCAGCTCACCAAGGACAGGGGAGAACTATGGCTACACCTTC	CASSPRTGENYGYTF
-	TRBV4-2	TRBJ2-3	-	TGTGCCAGCAGCCAAGGAGCGGACACAGATACGCAGTATTTT	CASSQGADTDTQYF
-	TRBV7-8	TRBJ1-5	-	TGTGCCAGCAGCTTCGGACACGGTTTAGGTCAGCCCCAGCATTTT	CASSFGHGLGQPQHF
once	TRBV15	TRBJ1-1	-	TGTGCCACCAGCAGACCGGGACTCCCGAACACTGAAGCTTTCTTT	CATSRPGLPNTEAFF
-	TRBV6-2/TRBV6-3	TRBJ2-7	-	TGTGCCAGCAGTTACGCGGGGACCTCGGTGGACGAGCAGTACTTC	CASSYAGTSVDEQYF
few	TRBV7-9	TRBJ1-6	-	TGTGCCACCGGGGTACTCCCTTATAATTCACCCCTCCACTTT	CATGVLPYNSPLHF
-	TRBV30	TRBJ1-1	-	TGTGCCTGGAGTCAGGGAAATTGGAACACTGAAGCTTTCTTT	CAWSQGNWNTEAFF
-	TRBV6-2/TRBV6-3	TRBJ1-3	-	TGTGCCAGCAGTTCTACGTCCCTCTCTGGAAACACCATATATTTT	CASSSTSLSGNTIYF
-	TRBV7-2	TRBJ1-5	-	TGTGCCAGCAGCTTAGGACGGGGGGAAGGACAGCCCCAGCATTTT	CASSLGRGEGQPQHF
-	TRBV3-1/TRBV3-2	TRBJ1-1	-	TGTGCCAGCAGCCAATGGCCAGGAAACACTGAAGCTTTCTTT	CASSQWPGNTEAFF
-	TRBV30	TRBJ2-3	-	TGTGCCTGGAGGGGGGGTGGCGCAGATACGCAGTATTTT	CAWRGGGADTQYF
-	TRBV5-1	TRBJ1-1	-	TGCGCCAGCAGCTTGACCCCCGGGACAGAAGCTTTCTTT	CASSLTPGTEAFF
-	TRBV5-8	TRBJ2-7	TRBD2	TGTGCCAGAGCCCCACCGCAGCGGGAGCTTTACGAGCAGTACTTC	CARAPPQRELYEQYF
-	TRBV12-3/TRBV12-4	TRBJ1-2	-	TGTGCCAGCAGTCCACAGGGCCACTATGGCTACACCTTC	CASSPQGHYGYTF
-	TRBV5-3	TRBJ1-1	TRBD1	TGTGCCAGAAGCCCCTACAGGGGGCGGCCACCGAACACTGAAGCTTTCTTT	CARSPYRGRPPNTEAFF
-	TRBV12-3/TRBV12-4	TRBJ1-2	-	TGTGCCAGCAGTTTATTAGAGTTCTATGGCTACACCTTC	CASSLLEFYGYTF
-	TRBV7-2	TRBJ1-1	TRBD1	TGTGCCAGCAGCTCCGGGGGACAGCGCCCGAGAGCTTTCTTT	CASSSGGQRPRAFF
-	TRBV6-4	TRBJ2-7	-	TGTGCCAGCAGTGGACTGTACGAGCAGTACTTC	CASSGLYEQYF